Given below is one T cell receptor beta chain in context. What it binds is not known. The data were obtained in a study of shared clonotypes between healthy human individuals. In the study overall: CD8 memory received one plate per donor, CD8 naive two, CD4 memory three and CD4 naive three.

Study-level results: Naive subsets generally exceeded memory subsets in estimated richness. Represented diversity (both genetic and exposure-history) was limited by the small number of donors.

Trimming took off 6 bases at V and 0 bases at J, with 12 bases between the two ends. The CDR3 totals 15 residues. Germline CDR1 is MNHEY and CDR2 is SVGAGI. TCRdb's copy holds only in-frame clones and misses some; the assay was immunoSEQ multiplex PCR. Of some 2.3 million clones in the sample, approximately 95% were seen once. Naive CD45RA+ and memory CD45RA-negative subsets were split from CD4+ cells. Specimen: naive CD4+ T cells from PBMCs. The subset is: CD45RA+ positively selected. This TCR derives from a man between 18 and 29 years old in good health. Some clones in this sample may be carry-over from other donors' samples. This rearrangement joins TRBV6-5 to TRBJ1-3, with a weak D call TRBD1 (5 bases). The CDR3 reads CASRTGTSSGNTIYF. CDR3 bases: TGTGCCAGCAGAACAGGAACGAGCTCTGGAAACACCATATATTTT.